The sequence of this T cell receptor beta chain was determined in a study of blood T cell repertoires in COVID-19. About the study: PBMCs, B-cell-depleted T cells, or T cells provided the cDNA or gDNA that made up the material.

This CDR3 region has 16 residues. The junction had 7 bases not matched to a gene; V was cut back by 2 bases and J by 2 bases. Germline V gives CDR1 WSHSY, CDR2 SAAADI. In the study's own analysis: Amplifying reference gene primers gave estimates of nucleated cell counts. Sequencing was performed with immunoSEQ multiplex PCR; in TCRdb, only in-frame clones are kept and a portion is missing. That table supplies the V and J calls and clone size; D and trimming were determined from the DNA. The data show 75,000 to 85,000 clones, approximately 78% seen once. The origin of this receptor is a human donor in a cohort sampled during active COVID-19. This sequence joins TRBV10-2 and TRBJ1-1; the match to TRBD1 covers 8 bases. The sequenced material came from peripheral blood. CDR3 loop: CASSEMIGTGNTEAFF. CDR3 coding DNA: TGCGCCAGCAGTGAGATGATCGGGACAGGAAACACTGAAGCTTTCTTT.